The present T cell receptor beta chain was sequenced within a study of T cells after somatic rescue of genetic block. Germline V gene lookup returns CDR1 LGHNA and CDR2 YSLEER. Trimming pared 4 bases from V and 4 bases from J, leaving 4 bases between. This CDR3 is 12 amino acids long. Repertoires were generated with immunoSEQ multiplex PCR, while TCRdb's copy carries only in-frame clones and drops some. The repertoire includes roughly 92,000 clones, 85% to 90% of them detected once, and 1.5% to 2% sits in the top ten. The sequenced sample was peripheral blood mononuclear cells (PBMCs). This receptor was obtained from a woman aged 18-29 years. The rearrangement links TRBV4-3 to TRBJ2-2; D is undetermined. CDR3 sequence (DNA): TGCGCCAGCAGCCCTTTCACCGGGGAGCTGTTTTTT. This translates into CASSPFTGELFF.